This T cell receptor beta chain was sequenced for a study of sequential checkpoint blockade in melanoma. Germline V gives CDR1 SGHDT, CDR2 YYEEEE. V lost 1 base and J lost 6; bases outside the gene matches: 13. This CDR3 has 17 residues. Sequencing used immunoSEQ multiplex PCR; TCRdb keeps in-frame clones, though not all of them. The table shows about 21,000 clones, with more than 60% occurring only once. The treatment is: randomized to nivolumab then ipilimumab (arm A) or the reverse (arm B). Sequences were derived from CD8+ T cells sorted from blood (inferred from file names), sampled from a patient given nivolumab and ipilimumab in sequence. This receptor was identified in a human donor with melanoma. The chain carries TRBV5-6 and TRBJ1-2; 9 bases match TRBD1. DNA for the CDR3: TGTGCCAGCAGCTTGATGATCTACGATGGGACAGGGAATGGCTACACCTTC. This sequence encodes CASSLMIYDGTGNGYTF. Variable domain in full (rest from reference TRBV5-6 and TRBJ1-2): DAGVTQSPTHLIKTRGQQVTLRCSPKSGHDTVSWYQQALGQGPQFIFQYYEEEERQRGNFPDRFSGHQFPNYSSELNVNALLLGDSALYLCASSLMIYDGTGNGYTFGSGTRLTVV.